This entry lists 15 T cell receptor beta chains sequenced from one sample in a study of brain T cells in children with intractable seizures. The data were produced by immunoSEQ multiplex PCR, yet TCRdb's version contains in-frame clones alone and is incomplete. Of some 80,000 clones detected, around 90% appear once; the ten largest clones hold approximately 25%. The sample was peripheral blood, taken at surgery. These receptors all stem from a girl aged 2-10 years with Rasmussen encephalitis and intractable seizures.

This rearrangement joins TRBV19 to TRBJ2-3; 12 positions match TRBD2. The CDR3 length is 14 residues. CDR1 and CDR2 from the germline V gene are LNHDA and SQIVND (reference sequence). Germline trimming cut 6 bases from V and 5 bases from J; bases unmatched to any gene: 3. The CDR3 loop reads CASRLAGGVDTQYF. For the CDR3, the DNA is TGTGCCAGTAGACTAGCGGGAGGAGTAGATACGCAGTATTTT.

This CDR3 reads CASSMWASSSGEQYF. CDR3 DNA: TGTGCCAGTAGTATGTGGGCTAGCAGTAGTGGCGAGCAGTACTTC. The J gene is TRBJ2-7, the V gene TRBV19; D perhaps matches TRBD2 (5 bases). Trimming shortened V by 3 bases and J by 6 bases, and 18 bases separated the two germline ends. This CDR3 spans 15 amino acids. CDR1 is LNHDA, CDR2 SQIVND, per germline (reference sequence). Filled out from reference TRBV19 and TRBJ2-7, the complete variable domain reads DGGITQSPKYLFRKEGQNVTLSCEQNLNHDAMYWYRQDPGQGLRLIYYSQIVNDFQKGDIAEGYSVSREKKESFPLTVTSAQKNPTAFYLCASSMWASSSGEQYFGPGTRLTVT.

The chain employs TRBV29-1 and TRBJ1-6; D possibly corresponds to TRBD1 (6 bases). Trimming stripped 7 bases from V and 2 bases from J, with 9 bases between. CDR1 and CDR2 (germline): SQVTM, ANQGSEA. The CDR3 covers 13 residues. CDR3 protein: CSARTAYNSPLHF. DNA for the CDR3: TGCAGCGCCCGGACAGCCTATAATTCACCCCTCCACTTT.

The chain is built from TRBV4-1 and TRBJ1-6; no reliable D call. The CDR3 spans 14 residues. Trimming removed 0 bases at V and 8 bases at J, with 8 bases between. Germline CDR1 MGHRA, CDR2 YSYEKL. The CDR3 region has the DNA TGCGCCAGCAGCCAAGAGGGTGCGGATTCACCCCTCCACTTT. Translating gives CASSQEGADSPLHF.

This sequence joins TRBV6-5 and TRBJ2-2; no clear D gene. CDR3 size: 16 residues. CDR1 and CDR2 (germline): MNHEY, SVGAGI. The V and J ends lost 0 bases and 0 bases respectively, with 8 bases between them. The CDR3 here is CASSYSLYANTGELFF. In nucleotides, the CDR3 is TGTGCCAGCAGTTACTCCTTATACGCGAACACCGGGGAGCTGTTTTTT.

The chain recombines TRBV11-2 with TRBJ1-2; D not certain. V lost 4 bases and J 6 bases, leaving 21 bases between the germline ends. This CDR3 spans 16 amino acids. CDR1 is SGHAT, CDR2 FQNNGV, per germline. The CDR3 coding sequence is TGTGCCAGCAGCTCATTTTCGGAAGGGATGAGCCATGGCTACACCTTC. Translating gives CASSSFSEGMSHGYTF.

This clone was picked up one time. This chain joins TRBV5-1 and TRBJ2-3, with D perhaps matching TRBD1 (5 bases). Between the trimmed V and J ends, which lost 1 base and 8 bases, there was a span of 5 bases. The CDR3 sequence is 11 residues long. Germline V gene lookup returns CDR1 SGHRS and CDR2 YFSETQ. CDR3 amino acids: CASSLRGTQYF. DNA of the CDR3: TGCGCCAGCAGCTTGAGGGGTACGCAGTATTTT. The full variable domain, rest sourced from reference TRBV5-1 and TRBJ2-3, is KAGVTQTPRYLIKTRGQQVTLSCSPISGHRSVSWYQQTPGQGLQFLFEYFSETQRNKGNFPGRFSGRQFSNSRSEMNVSTLELGDSALYLCASSLRGTQYFGPGTRLTVL.

This chain links TRBV7-9 with TRBJ1-4; perhaps TRBD1 as D (6 bases). The ends were cut back, 3 bases at V and 4 bases at J, with 9 bases in the middle. The CDR3 consists of 14 residues. Germline V gives CDR1 SEHNR, CDR2 FQNEAQ (reference sequence). CDR3 sequence: CASSFGQLNEKLFF. The CDR3, as DNA: TGTGCCAGCAGCTTTGGACAGCTTAATGAAAAACTGTTTTTT.

V usage is TRBV7-8 and J usage is TRBJ2-2; tentative D call: TRBD1 (6 bases). CDR1 is SGHVS and CDR2 is FQNEAQ in the germline V gene. V was shortened by 1 base and J by 6 bases, with 15 bases between the two germline ends. The CDR3 is 16 amino acids. Here the CDR3 reads CASSLEWTVTSGELFF. The CDR3 DNA reads as TGTGCCAGCAGCTTAGAGTGGACAGTAACGTCCGGGGAGCTGTTTTTT.

The chain has TRBV23-1 and TRBJ2-1; D is ambiguous. Being an ORF, TRBV23-1 has a function that is uncertain. This CDR3 spans 13 amino acids. Deletions cut 2 bases from V and 8 bases from J, with 10 bases between. The CDR3 region is CASSQGRIDEQFF. The CDR3 nucleotides are TGCGCCAGCAGTCAAGGTAGAATCGATGAGCAGTTCTTC.

In DNA form, the CDR3 reads TGCGCCAGCAGCAGCGGGGGGGCCCGCGAGCAGTACTTC. It codes for CASSSGGAREQYF. The chain employs TRBV4-1 and TRBJ2-7; 10 nucleotides agree with TRBD2. Per germline, CDR1 MGHRA and CDR2 YSYEKL. V shed 5 bases, J shed 6 bases, and the junction held 4 bases outside the gene matches. This CDR3 is 13 amino acids long.

J is TRBJ2-1 and V is TRBV1; the table gives TRBD2 as D, unverified against the DNA. TRBV1 is a pseudogene. The CDR3 covers 18 residues. The CDR3 sequence: CTSSQLSPSGRSNNEQFF. For the CDR3, the DNA is TGCACCAGCAGCCAGTTGTCCCCCAGCGGGAGGTCTAACAATGAGCAGTTCTTC.

CDR3 sequence reads: CSVTKWVRGGQPDTQYF. CDR3 nucleotides: TGCAGCGTAACAAAGTGGGTCCGGGGGGGGCAACCAGATACGCAGTATTTT. The J gene is TRBJ2-3, the V gene TRBV29-1; 8 bases line up with TRBD2. The CDR3 is 17 amino acids. The germline V gene encodes CDR1 SQVTM and CDR2 ANQGSEA. V dropped 6 bases and J dropped 4; count of bases not matched to a gene: 18.

The chain couples TRBV29-1 to TRBJ2-1; 8 bases map to TRBD2. The CDR3 has 15 residues. V lost 5 bases and J lost 3; bases outside the gene matches: 9. Germline lookup yields CDR1 SQVTM and CDR2 ANQGSEA. CDR3 residues: CSVPERESGYNEQFF. In DNA, the CDR3 is TGCAGCGTTCCTGAGCGGGAGTCTGGCTACAATGAGCAGTTCTTC.

J is TRBJ1-1 and V is TRBV6-1; no clear D gene. Trimming removed 0 bases from V and 5 bases from J, with 13 bases in between. Germline V gene data show CDR1 as MNHNS and CDR2 as SASEGT. The CDR3 is made up of 15 amino acids. Here the CDR3 DNA reads TGTGCCAGCAGTGAAGCTTTCTTCTTGGGGACTGAAGCTTTCTTT. The encoded protein is CASSEAFFLGTEAFF.